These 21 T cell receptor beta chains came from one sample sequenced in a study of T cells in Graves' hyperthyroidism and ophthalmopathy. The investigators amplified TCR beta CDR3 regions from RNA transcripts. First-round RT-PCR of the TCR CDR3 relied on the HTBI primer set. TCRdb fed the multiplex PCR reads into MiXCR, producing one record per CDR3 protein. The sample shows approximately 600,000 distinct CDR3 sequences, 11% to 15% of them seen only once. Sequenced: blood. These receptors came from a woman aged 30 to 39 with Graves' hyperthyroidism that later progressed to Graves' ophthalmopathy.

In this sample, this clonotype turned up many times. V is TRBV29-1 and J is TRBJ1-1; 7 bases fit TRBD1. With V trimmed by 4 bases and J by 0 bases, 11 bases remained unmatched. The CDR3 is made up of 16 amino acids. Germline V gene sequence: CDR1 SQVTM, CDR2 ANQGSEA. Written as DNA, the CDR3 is TGCAGCGTTGTAGGTACCACAGGGGCCGTGAACACTGAAGCTTTCTTT. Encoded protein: CSVVGTTGAVNTEAFF.

In nucleotides, the CDR3 is TGCGCCAGCAGCCATCCGCCCGGGATATACTATGGCTACACCTTC. It encodes CASSHPPGIYYGYTF. This rearrangement joins TRBV4-1 to TRBJ1-2; no clear D gene. Germline V gene sequence: CDR1 MGHRA, CDR2 YSYEKL. This CDR3 comprises 15 residues. Between the trimmed V and J ends, which lost 3 bases and 3 bases, there was a span of 14 bases.

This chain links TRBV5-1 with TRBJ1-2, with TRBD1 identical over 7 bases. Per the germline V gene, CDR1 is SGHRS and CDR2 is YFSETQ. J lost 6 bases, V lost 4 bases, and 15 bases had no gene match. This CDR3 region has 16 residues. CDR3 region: CASSGTELTIIDGYTF. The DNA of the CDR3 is TGCGCCAGCAGCGGGACAGAGCTTACTATTATAGATGGCTACACCTTC.

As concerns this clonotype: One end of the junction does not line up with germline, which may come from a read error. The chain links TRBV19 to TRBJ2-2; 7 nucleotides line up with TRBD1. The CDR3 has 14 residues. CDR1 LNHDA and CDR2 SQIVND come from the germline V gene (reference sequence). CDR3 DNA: TGTGCCAGTAGCCCGACAGGGCTGGCCGGGGAGCCGTTTTTT. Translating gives CASSPTGLAGEPFF.

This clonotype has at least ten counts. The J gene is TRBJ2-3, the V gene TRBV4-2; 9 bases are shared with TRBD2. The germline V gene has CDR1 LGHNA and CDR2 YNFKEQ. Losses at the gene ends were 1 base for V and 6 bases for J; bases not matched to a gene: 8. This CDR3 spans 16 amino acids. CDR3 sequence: CASSQGVSGSQDTQYF. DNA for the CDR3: TGTGCCAGCAGCCAAGGGGTTAGCGGGAGTCAGGATACGCAGTATTTT.

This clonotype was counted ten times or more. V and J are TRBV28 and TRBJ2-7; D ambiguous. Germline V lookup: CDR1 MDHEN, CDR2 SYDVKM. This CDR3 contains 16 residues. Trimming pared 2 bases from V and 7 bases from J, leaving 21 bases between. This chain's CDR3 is CASSLPGRSLSGEQYF. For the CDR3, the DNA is TGTGCCAGCAGTTTACCGGGCAGGAGCTTAAGTGGAGAGCAGTACTTC.

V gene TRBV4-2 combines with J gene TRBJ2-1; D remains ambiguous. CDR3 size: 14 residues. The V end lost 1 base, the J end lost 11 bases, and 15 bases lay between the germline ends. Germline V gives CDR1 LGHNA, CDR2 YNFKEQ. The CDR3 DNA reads TGTGCCAGCAGCCAAGGGTCCGGCCGTCAAAAGCAGTTCTTC. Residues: CASSQGSGRQKQFF.

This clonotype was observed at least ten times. CDR3 bases: TGTGCCAGCAGAACTGGACTAGCGGGAGAAGGGGAAGATCCAGATACGCAGTATTTT. It is translated as CASRTGLAGEGEDPDTQYF. The rearrangement uses TRBV11-2 and TRBJ2-3; 13 bases align to TRBD2. The CDR3 runs 19 residues. J lost 4 bases, V lost 6 bases, and 16 bases had no gene match. The V gene's germline CDR1 is SGHAT and CDR2 FQNNGV.

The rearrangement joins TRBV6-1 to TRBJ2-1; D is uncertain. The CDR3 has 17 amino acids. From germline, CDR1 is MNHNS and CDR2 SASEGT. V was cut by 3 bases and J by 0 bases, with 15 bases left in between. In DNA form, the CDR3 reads TGTGCCAGCAGTGATTGGTCAGGATTGATCTCCTACAATGAGCAGTTCTTC. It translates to CASSDWSGLISYNEQFF.

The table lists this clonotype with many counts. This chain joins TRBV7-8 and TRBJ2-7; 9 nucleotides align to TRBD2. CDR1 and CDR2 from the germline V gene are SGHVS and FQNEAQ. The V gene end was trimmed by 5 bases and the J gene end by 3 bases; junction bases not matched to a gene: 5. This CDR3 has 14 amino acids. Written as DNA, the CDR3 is TGTGCCAGCAGCGTTAGCGGGAGTAACTACGAGCAGTACTTC. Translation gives CASSVSGSNYEQYF.

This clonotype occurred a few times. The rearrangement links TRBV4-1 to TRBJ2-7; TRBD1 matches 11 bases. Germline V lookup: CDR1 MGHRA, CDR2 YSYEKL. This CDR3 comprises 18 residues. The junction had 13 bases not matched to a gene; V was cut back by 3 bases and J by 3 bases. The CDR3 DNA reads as TGCGCCAGCAGCCAGCTCCCCCCGGACAGGGGGCTTCTCTACGAGCAGTACTTC. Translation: CASSQLPPDRGLLYEQYF.

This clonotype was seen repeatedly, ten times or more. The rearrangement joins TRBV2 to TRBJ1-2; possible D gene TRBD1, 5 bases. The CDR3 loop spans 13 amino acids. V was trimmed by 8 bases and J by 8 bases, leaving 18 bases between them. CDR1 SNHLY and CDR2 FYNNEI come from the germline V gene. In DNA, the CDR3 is TGTGCCAGCGTCGTTAAGGGGCCGGCGGGCTACACCTTC. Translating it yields CASVVKGPAGYTF. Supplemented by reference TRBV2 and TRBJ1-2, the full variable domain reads EPEVTQTPSHQVTQMGQEVILRCVPISNHLYFYWYRQILGQKVEFLVSFYNNEISEKSEIFDDQFSVERPDGSNFTLKIRSTKLEDSAMYFCASVVKGPAGYTFGSGTRLTVV.

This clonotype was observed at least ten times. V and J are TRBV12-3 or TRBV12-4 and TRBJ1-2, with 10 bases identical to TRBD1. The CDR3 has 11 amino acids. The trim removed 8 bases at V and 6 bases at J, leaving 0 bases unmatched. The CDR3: CASGTGDGYTF. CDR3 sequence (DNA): TGTGCCAGCGGGACAGGGGATGGCTACACCTTC.

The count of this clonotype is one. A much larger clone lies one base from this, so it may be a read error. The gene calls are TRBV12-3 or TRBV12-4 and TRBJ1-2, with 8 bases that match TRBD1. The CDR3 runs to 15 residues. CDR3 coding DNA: TGTGCCGGCAGTTTAAGGACAGGGTCTTACTATGGCTACACCTTC. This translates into CAGSLRTGSYYGYTF.

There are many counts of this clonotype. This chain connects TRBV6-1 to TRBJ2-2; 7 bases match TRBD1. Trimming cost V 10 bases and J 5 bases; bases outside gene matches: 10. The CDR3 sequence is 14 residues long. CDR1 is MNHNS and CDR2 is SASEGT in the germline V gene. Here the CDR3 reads CAIRQGVGTGELFF. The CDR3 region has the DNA TGTGCCATCCGACAGGGCGTTGGGACCGGGGAGCTGTTTTTT.

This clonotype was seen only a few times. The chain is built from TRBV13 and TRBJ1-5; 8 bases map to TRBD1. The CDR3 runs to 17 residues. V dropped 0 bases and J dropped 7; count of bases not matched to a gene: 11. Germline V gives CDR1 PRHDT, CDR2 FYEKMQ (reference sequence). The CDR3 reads CASSLGLAQGAGQPQHF. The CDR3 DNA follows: TGTGCCAGCAGCTTAGGCCTCGCGCAGGGGGCAGGACAGCCCCAGCATTTT. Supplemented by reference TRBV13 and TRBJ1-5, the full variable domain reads AAGVIQSPRHLIKEKRETATLKCYPIPRHDTVYWYQQGPGQDPQFLISFYEKMQSDKGSIPDRFSAQQFSDYHSELNMSSLELGDSALYFCASSLGLAQGAGQPQHFGDGTRLSIL.

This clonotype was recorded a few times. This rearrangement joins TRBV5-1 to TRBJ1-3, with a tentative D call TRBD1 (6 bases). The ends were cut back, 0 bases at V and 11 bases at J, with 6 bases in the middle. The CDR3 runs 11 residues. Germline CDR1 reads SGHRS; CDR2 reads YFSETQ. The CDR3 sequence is CASSLEGAIYF. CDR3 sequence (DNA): TGCGCCAGCAGCTTGGAGGGGGCCATATATTTT. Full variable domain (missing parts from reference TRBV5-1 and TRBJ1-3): KAGVTQTPRYLIKTRGQQVTLSCSPISGHRSVSWYQQTPGQGLQFLFEYFSETQRNKGNFPGRFSGRQFSNSRSEMNVSTLELGDSALYLCASSLEGAIYFGEGSWLTVV.

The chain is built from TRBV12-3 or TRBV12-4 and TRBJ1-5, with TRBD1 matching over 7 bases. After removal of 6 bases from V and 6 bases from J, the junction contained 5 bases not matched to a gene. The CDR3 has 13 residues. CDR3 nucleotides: TGTGCCAGCAGATTGGGACAGTTTCAGCCCCAGCATTTT. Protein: CASRLGQFQPQHF.

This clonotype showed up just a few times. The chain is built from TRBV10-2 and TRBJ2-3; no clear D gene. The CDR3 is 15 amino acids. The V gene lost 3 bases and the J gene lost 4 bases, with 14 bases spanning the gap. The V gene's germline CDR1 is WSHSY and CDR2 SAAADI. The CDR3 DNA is TGCGCCAGCAGTGACCTTTTTTCAGACGCAGATACGCAGTATTTT. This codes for CASSDLFSDADTQYF.

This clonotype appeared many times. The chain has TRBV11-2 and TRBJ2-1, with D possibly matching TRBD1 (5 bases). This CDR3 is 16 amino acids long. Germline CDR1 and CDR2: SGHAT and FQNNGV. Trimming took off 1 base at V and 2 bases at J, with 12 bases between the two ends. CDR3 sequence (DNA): TGTGCCAGCAGCTTAGCTACAGGTCCTACCTACAATGAGCAGTTCTTC. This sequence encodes CASSLATGPTYNEQFF.

In DNA, the CDR3 is TGCGCCAGCAGCCAACTCCCACTCGAGGGGTCTAACACCGGGGAGCTGTTTTTT. It specifies CASSQLPLEGSNTGELFF. The chain carries TRBV4-1 and TRBJ2-2; D is perhaps TRBD1 or TRBD2 (5 bases each). Germline values: CDR1 MGHRA, CDR2 YSYEKL. CDR3 length: 18 residues. Between the trimmed V and J ends, which lost 2 bases and 2 bases, there was a span of 18 bases.